A few counts support the clone carrying this TCR beta chain. What it binds is unknown. This sample was included in a study of cytomegalovirus exposure and HLA in healthy donors. Notes on the study in general: Earlier findings revealed that most TCR beta V segments proved productive either about 87% or about 30% of the time.

The study ran its PCR with 60 Vbeta and 13 Jbeta primers. Measured with immunoSEQ multiplex PCR; TCRdb has only the in-frame clones, and not every one. This sample carries 150,000 to 200,000 clones, about 80% of them seen once, and the ten largest clones take 3.4%. Per germline, CDR1 SGHRS and CDR2 YFSETQ. Trimming took 4 bases from V and 4 from J; bases not matched to a gene: 3. This CDR3 spans 15 amino acids. The rearrangement joins TRBV5-1 to TRBJ2-1; 12 bases are a match to TRBD2. This clonotype originated in a man aged 35 to 55 in good health and CMV-seropositive. Sample: PBMCs. CDR3 nucleotides: TGCGCCAGCAGCCGGACTAGCGGGATATACAATGAGCAGTTCTTC. Protein sequence: CASSRTSGIYNEQFF.